The 3 T cell receptor beta chains below all came from one sample that was sequenced in a study of neurological immune-mediated disorders. TCRdb re-called the 5' RACE reads with MiXCR, one entry per CDR3 protein. The sample shows some 95,000 distinct CDR3 sequences, approximately 3.3% of them seen only once. The sequencing input was PBMCs. Receptor source: a woman between 18 and 30 years old with multiple sclerosis.

This clonotype showed up just a few times. This chain links TRBV24-1 with TRBJ2-1; D is ambiguous. The germline V gene encodes CDR1 KGHDR and CDR2 SFDVKD. The ends were cut back, 2 bases at V and 6 bases at J, with 7 bases in the middle. The CDR3 length is 13 residues. The CDR3 loop is CATSDSLTNEQFF. CDR3 coding DNA: TGTGCCACCAGTGATTCTCTTACCAATGAGCAGTTCTTC.

This clonotype showed up many times. V usage is TRBV15 and J usage is TRBJ1-2; maybe TRBD1 (5 bases). V lost 5 bases and J lost 8, with 24 bases in between. The CDR3 has 16 residues. Per germline, CDR1 LNHNV and CDR2 YYDKDF (reference sequence). The CDR3 sequence is CATSATKGQLSWGYTF. CDR3 DNA sequence: TGTGCCACCAGCGCAACGAAGGGGCAGCTCTCCTGGGGCTACACCTTC.

This clonotype was counted ten times or more. This chain uses TRBV10-3 with TRBJ2-3, with TRBD1 as a possible D gene (5 bases). Looked up from germline, CDR1 is ENHRY and CDR2 is SYGVKD. The CDR3 is 13 amino acids. V lost 3 bases, J lost 5 bases, and 9 bases lay in between. The CDR3 bases are TGTGCCATCAGTGATGGGGCCCTAGATACGCAGTATTTT. It codes for CAISDGALDTQYF.